The 14 T cell receptor beta chains presented below share a single source sample, sequenced in a study of response to subunit inactivated influenza vaccine. TCRdb itself ran the RT-PCR reads through MiXCR, one entry per CDR3 protein. The data contain 400,000 to 550,000 distinct CDR3 sequences, roughly 27% of them seen just once; the ten biggest clones take up about 1.9%. Sequenced here: CD4+ T cells sorted from PBMCs, sampled roughly 5 days after vaccination. The receptors were gathered from a man in his fifties or sixties who received an inactivated influenza vaccine.

This CDR3 is CASSSPLSNTQYF. The CDR3 DNA reads as TGTGCCAGCAGCTCCCCCCTGTCAAATACGCAGTATTTT. The chain uses TRBV11-2 and TRBJ2-3; the D is unclear. The CDR3 has 13 amino acids. V dropped 4 bases and J dropped 7 bases, with 12 bases sitting between them. Germline V CDR1 and CDR2: SGHAT, FQNNGV.

The chain has TRBV6-2 or TRBV6-3 and TRBJ1-4, with a tentative D call TRBD1 (6 bases). The CDR3 sequence is 15 residues long. V was pared by 6 bases and J by 7 bases, with 18 bases between. From germline, CDR1 is MNHEY and CDR2 SVGEGT. The CDR3 DNA reads TGTGCCAGCAGACCGTCGGGGGGCGGAGGTGAAAAACTGTTTTTT. It is translated as CASRPSGGGGEKLFF.

This clonotype was seen more than once but under ten times. CDR3 DNA sequence: TGTGCCAGCTCACCAGGGACTAGCGGGAGCCAGCTGTTTTTT. Protein sequence: CASSPGTSGSQLFF. This rearrangement joins TRBV18 to TRBJ2-2; 14 bases align to TRBD2. Trimming removed 2 bases from V and 12 bases from J; junction bases left unmatched: 2. CDR1 and CDR2 (germline): KGHSH, LQKENI. CDR3 length: 14 residues.

The chain recombines TRBV6-4 with TRBJ2-6, with D perhaps matching TRBD1 (5 bases). This CDR3 comprises 15 residues. V was shortened by 4 bases and J by 2 bases, with 9 bases between the two germline ends. Germline V CDR1 and CDR2: MRHNA, SNTAGT. CDR3 nucleotide sequence: TGTGCCAGCAGTGTCCCAGGGCCTGGGGCCAACGTCCTGACTTTC. Translating gives CASSVPGPGANVLTF.

The chain couples TRBV6-2 or TRBV6-3 to TRBJ2-2, with D hard to call. This CDR3 comprises 12 residues. V lost 5 bases and J 2 bases, leaving 3 bases between the germline ends. Germline CDR1 is MNHEY and CDR2 is SVGEGT. The CDR3 here is CASSDNTGELFF. In nucleotides, the CDR3 is TGTGCCAGCAGTGACAACACCGGGGAGCTGTTTTTT.

This clonotype was detected a few times. The chain combines TRBV6-2 or TRBV6-3 with TRBJ2-3; 13 bases are shared with TRBD2. The junction had 17 bases not matched to a gene; V was cut back by 5 bases and J by 0 bases. Germline assignment: CDR1 MNHEY and CDR2 SVGEGT. There are 21 residues in the CDR3. In nucleotides, the CDR3 is TGTGCCAGCAGTCCTCCAATAGCGGGACTAGCGGGAAGGCTCAGCACAGATACGCAGTATTTT. Translated, it gives CASSPPIAGLAGRLSTDTQYF.

This clonotype has a handful of counts. The chain has TRBV10-3 and TRBJ2-7; 9 bases are shared with TRBD2. Germline values: CDR1 ENHRY, CDR2 SYGVKD. The CDR3 runs to 17 residues. V shed 3 bases, J shed 4 bases, and the junction held 13 bases outside the gene matches. The CDR3 region is CAISEGSSGTLQYEQYF. The CDR3 bases are TGTGCCATCAGTGAAGGATCTAGCGGGACGTTGCAGTACGAGCAGTACTTC.

The chain has TRBV12-3 or TRBV12-4 and TRBJ1-5; D might be TRBD1 (6 bases). V was cut by 3 bases and J by 6 bases, with 12 bases left in between. The CDR3 consists of 14 residues. DNA for the CDR3: TGTGCCAGCAGTTTGTTAGGGGGAACTCAGCCCCAGCATTTT. It specifies CASSLLGGTQPQHF.

The chain recombines TRBV11-3 with TRBJ2-1; no reliable D call. The CDR3 is 15 amino acids. In germline, CDR1 is SGHNT, CDR2 YENEEA. V lost 3 bases, J lost 7 bases, and 16 bases lay in between. The CDR3 loop reads CASSFGPSSSNEQFF. The DNA of the CDR3 is TGTGCCAGCAGCTTTGGGCCATCCTCCTCGAATGAGCAGTTCTTC.

In this sample, this clonotype turned up a few times. V gene TRBV12-3 or TRBV12-4 combines with J gene TRBJ2-1; D unclear. Between the trimmed V and J ends, which lost 8 bases and 6 bases, there was a span of 20 bases. This CDR3 is 15 amino acids long. CDR3 nucleotides: TGTGCCAGCGGCCGGTCCCCCAGAGGTCTCAATGAGCAGTTCTTC. It yields the protein CASGRSPRGLNEQFF.

The rearrangement uses TRBV24-1 and TRBJ2-5; 8 nucleotides line up with TRBD1. Germline CDR1 reads KGHDR; CDR2 reads SFDVKD. V shed 9 bases and J 4 bases; nucleotides not matched to a gene: 3. CDR3 size: 12 residues. Written as DNA, the CDR3 is TGTGCCACCTCGGACAGGGTAGAGACCCAGTACTTC. Amino acids: CATSDRVETQYF.

The chain joins TRBV4-2 to TRBJ2-3; 8 bases map to TRBD2. The CDR3 has 18 residues. V dropped 2 bases and J dropped 2; count of bases not matched to a gene: 12. Germline loops: CDR1 LGHNA, CDR2 YNFKEQ. The CDR3 DNA follows: TGTGCCAGCAGCCAAAGGGCCCCCCAGCGGGGGTACACAGATACGCAGTATTTT. As protein: CASSQRAPQRGYTDTQYF.

The rearrangement links TRBV7-2 to TRBJ2-2; 8 bases map to TRBD1. V gave up 1 base and J gave up 6 bases; unmatched junction bases: 4. Germline CDR1 is SGHTA and CDR2 is FQGNSA. The CDR3 is 15 amino acids. The CDR3 protein is CASSLEGTGSGELFF. The CDR3 coding sequence is TGTGCCAGCAGCTTAGAGGGGACAGGCTCCGGGGAGCTGTTTTTT. Full variable domain (outside the CDR3, taken from reference TRBV7-2 and TRBJ2-2): GAGVSQSPSNKVTEKGKDVELRCDPISGHTALYWYRQSLGQGLEFLIYFQGNSAPDKSGLPSDRFSAERTGGSVSTLTIQRTQQEDSAVYLCASSLEGTGSGELFFGEGSRLTVL.

This chain uses TRBV4-3 with TRBJ2-5; 8 bases match TRBD1. The J call may be wrong; the DNA end is better matched by TRBJ2-1. Germline CDR1 and CDR2: LGHNA and YSLEER. This CDR3 spans 15 amino acids. The DNA for the CDR3 is TGCGCCAGCAGCCAAGAGTTGCAGGGGGCGCAGACCCAGTTCTTC. It codes for CASSQELQGAQTQFF.